The 29 T cell receptor beta chains given below trace back to one sample, sequenced in a study of T cell changes during pregnancy in multiple sclerosis. Assay: immunoSEQ multiplex PCR; the TCRdb copy retains only in-frame clones and omits some. Of under 35,000 clones in the sample, about 84% are singletons; the top ten hold 6.5% to 9.5%. The sequencing used CD8+ T cells from peripheral blood mononuclear cells, collected after pregnancy. The receptors were gathered from a female donor with multiple sclerosis, enrolled in a pregnancy study.

The genes are TRBV11-2 and TRBJ2-3; maybe TRBD2 (7 bases). This CDR3 has 15 amino acids. The V end was cut by 6 bases, the J end by 4 bases, with 17 bases between. CDR1 and CDR2 from the germline V gene are SGHAT and FQNNGV. CDR3 in amino acids: CASRFRGAIPDTQYF. The CDR3 DNA reads TGTGCCAGCAGATTTCGGGGGGCCATCCCAGATACGCAGTATTTT.

The chain has TRBV18 and TRBJ2-7; the match to TRBD1 covers 8 bases. Germline CDR1 KGHSH, CDR2 LQKENI. Trimming at V came to 6 bases and at J to 1 base, leaving 8 bases not matched to a gene. This CDR3 has 15 residues. The DNA for the CDR3 is TGTGCCAGCTCGTTAGACAGGGGTAGGTCCTACGAGCAGTACTTC. This sequence encodes CASSLDRGRSYEQYF.

The chain joins TRBV11-2 to TRBJ2-7; a possible D gene is TRBD1 (5 bases). Trimming took 5 bases from V and 4 from J, leaving 15 bases between them. This CDR3 region has 14 residues. Germline V gene lookup returns CDR1 SGHAT and CDR2 FQNNGV. DNA for the CDR3: TGTGCCAGCAGCCCCCCGACAGAGACTTACGAGCAGTACTTC. This codes for CASSPPTETYEQYF.

The V and J genes are TRBV19 and TRBJ1-1, with D unresolved. The CDR3 runs 17 residues. Deletions cut 1 base from V and 0 bases from J, with 15 bases between. CDR1 and CDR2 from the germline V gene are LNHDA and SQIVND (reference sequence). Written as DNA, the CDR3 is TGTGCCAGTAGTATAGCGCCCCTACTAGAGATGAACACTGAAGCTTTCTTT. This translates into CASSIAPLLEMNTEAFF.

The J gene is TRBJ1-2, the V gene TRBV9; TRBD1 matches 7 bases. The CDR3 length is 15 residues. V shed 2 bases and J 0 bases; nucleotides not matched to a gene: 4. Germline values: CDR1 SGDLS, CDR2 YYNGEE. CDR3 in amino acids: CASSVTGASNYGYTF. CDR3 nucleotide sequence: TGTGCCAGCAGCGTTACAGGGGCCTCTAACTATGGCTACACCTTC.

The chain links TRBV6-5 to TRBJ1-1; D unresolved. The CDR3 runs to 14 residues. V was trimmed by 2 bases and J by 2 bases, leaving 9 bases between them. Germline CDR1 reads MNHEY; CDR2 reads SVGAGI. This chain's CDR3 is CASSYGESNTEAFF. Written as DNA, the CDR3 is TGTGCCAGCAGTTACGGGGAGAGTAACACTGAAGCTTTCTTT.

CDR3 residues: CASSLIRGQETQYF. The CDR3 nucleotides read TGTGCCAGCAGCTTAATCCGGGGGCAAGAGACCCAGTACTTC. The chain links TRBV7-9 to TRBJ2-5; TRBD2 is a possible D gene (6 bases). V lost 2 bases to trimming and J lost 2 bases, with 9 bases between them. Germline V gene lookup returns CDR1 SEHNR and CDR2 FQNEAQ (reference sequence). This CDR3 comprises 14 residues.

The rearrangement links TRBV5-1 to TRBJ2-7; TRBD1 is a possible D gene (5 bases). The CDR3 totals 14 residues. The germline CDR1 and CDR2 sequences are SGHRS and YFSETQ. The V gene lost 1 base and the J gene lost 1 base, with 9 bases spanning the gap. The CDR3 nucleotides are TGCGCCAGCAGCTTGAGCCGACAGTCCTACGAGCAGTACTTC. Its translation: CASSLSRQSYEQYF.

This rearrangement joins TRBV19 to TRBJ2-6; a weak D match, TRBD1 (8 bases). CDR1 is LNHDA and CDR2 is SQIVND in the germline V gene (reference sequence). The CDR3 sequence is 16 residues long. Trimming shortened V by 4 bases and J by 2 bases, and 12 bases separated the two germline ends. The DNA for the CDR3 is TGTGCCAGTAGTAGGACAGGGAGGGCTGGGGCCAACGTCCTGACTTTC. Encoded protein: CASSRTGRAGANVLTF.

This rearrangement joins TRBV6-1 to TRBJ2-1; D may be TRBD2 (7 bases). Germline V gene sequence: CDR1 MNHNS, CDR2 SASEGT. V was trimmed by 0 bases and J by 5 bases, leaving 8 bases between them. This CDR3 is 14 amino acids long. As DNA, the CDR3 is TGTGCCAGCAGTGAAGCGGGGGGGCACAATGAGCAGTTCTTC. Translated: CASSEAGGHNEQFF.

V is TRBV5-4 and J is TRBJ2-1; D unresolved. Germline V gene data show CDR1 as SGHNT and CDR2 as YYREEE (reference sequence). This CDR3 has 12 amino acids. V shed 0 bases and J shed 9 bases, with 7 bases lying between them. CDR3 DNA: TGTGCCAGCAGCTTGGTGGGCGTTGAGCAGTTCTTC. As protein: CASSLVGVEQFF. Full variable domain (rest looked up from reference TRBV5-4 and TRBJ2-1): ETGVTQSPTHLIKTRGQQVTLRCSSQSGHNTVSWYQQALGQGPQFIFQYYREEENGRGNFPPRFSGLQFPNYSSELNVNALELDDSALYLCASSLVGVEQFFGPGTRLTVL.

The chain couples TRBV5-1 to TRBJ2-7, with D possibly TRBD2 on 6 matching bases. The V gene lost 0 bases and the J gene lost 1 base, with 8 bases spanning the gap. There are 14 residues in the CDR3. Germline lookup yields CDR1 SGHRS and CDR2 YFSETQ. Here the CDR3 DNA reads TGCGCCAGCAGCTTGGGCGGGATTTCCTACGAGCAGTACTTC. Residues: CASSLGGISYEQYF.

This rearrangement joins TRBV5-5 to TRBJ2-2; unclear D gene. V was shortened by 1 base and J by 6 bases, with 7 bases between the two germline ends. Per germline, CDR1 SGHKS and CDR2 YYEKEE (reference sequence). The CDR3 contains 13 residues. CDR3 DNA sequence: TGTGCCAGCAGCTTGATTCGGGCCGGGGAGCTGTTTTTT. Translation gives CASSLIRAGELFF.

This clone was observed once. The chain joins TRBV19 to TRBJ2-1; D not certain. The germline gives CDR1 LNHDA, CDR2 SQIVND (reference sequence). This CDR3 is 13 amino acids long. The V end was cut by 4 bases, the J end by 7 bases, with 11 bases between. The CDR3 nucleotides read TGTGCCAGTAGTACCTTATGGGCGAATGAGCAGTTCTTC. It is translated as CASSTLWANEQFF.

This clone is termed medium-sized. The chain joins TRBV30 to TRBJ1-1, with 9 bases identical to TRBD1. This CDR3 contains 16 residues. Germline trimming cut 2 bases from V and 1 base from J; bases unmatched to any gene: 8. Germline V gene sequence: CDR1 GTSNPN, CDR2 SVGIG (reference sequence). The CDR3 sequence: CAWSPFSTGGNTEAFF. The CDR3 DNA reads TGTGCCTGGAGTCCCTTTTCGACAGGGGGGAACACTGAAGCTTTCTTT.

V and J are TRBV5-6 and TRBJ2-7, with D possibly matching TRBD1 (5 bases). This CDR3 spans 12 amino acids. The V end lost 3 bases, the J end lost 3 bases, and 7 bases lay between the germline ends. Germline loops: CDR1 SGHDT, CDR2 YYEEEE. In nucleotides, the CDR3 is TGTGCCAGCAGCTGGGGCAGCTACGAGCAGTACTTC. It yields the protein CASSWGSYEQYF.

The chain recombines TRBV28 with TRBJ2-7; no reliable D call. Trimming took off 6 bases at V and 3 bases at J, with 18 bases between the two ends. CDR1 MDHEN and CDR2 SYDVKM come from the germline V gene. This CDR3 comprises 15 residues. The DNA for the CDR3 is TGTGCCAGCAGAAATGGGCCCCACCACGGCTACGAGCAGTACTTC. This encodes CASRNGPHHGYEQYF.

CDR3 DNA sequence: TGTGCCAGCAGCCCTAGTCGAGCGGGCCGGGGGGAGCAGTTCTTC. Encoded protein: CASSPSRAGRGEQFF. The rearrangement links TRBV11-3 to TRBJ2-1; tentatively, D is TRBD2 (6 bases). The CDR3 totals 15 residues. Germline-derived CDR1 and CDR2 are SGHNT and YENEEA. Trimming took 5 bases from V and 10 from J, leaving 21 bases between them.

J is TRBJ2-5 and V is TRBV18, with TRBD2 identical over 15 bases. The V and J ends lost 4 bases and 3 bases, in that order; junction bases with no gene match: 6. Germline V CDR1 and CDR2: KGHSH, LQKENI. CDR3 length: 17 residues. The CDR3 DNA follows: TGTGCCAGCTCACGGACTAGCGGGGGGGCCAAGGAAGAGACCCAGTACTTC. Encoded protein: CASSRTSGGAKEETQYF.

V is TRBV19 and J is TRBJ2-7, with D unclear. Per germline, CDR1 LNHDA and CDR2 SQIVND (reference sequence). CDR3 size: 15 residues. Trimming cost V 0 bases and J 3 bases, with 12 bases left between them. The CDR3 DNA reads as TGTGCCAGTAGTATAGAGGCAACCCGTATCTACGAGCAGTACTTC. Translation: CASSIEATRIYEQYF.

The chain joins TRBV10-1 to TRBJ1-1; 11 nucleotides match TRBD1. Germline V gene sequence: CDR1 WNHNN, CDR2 SYGVQD (reference sequence). This CDR3 is 15 amino acids long. V trimming: 11 bases; J trimming: 6 bases; junction bases outside the gene matches: 14. The CDR3 DNA reads as TGCGCCGGTCGGACAGGGGGCGACATGTTCCCTGAAGCTTTCTTT. This gives the protein CAGRTGGDMFPEAFF.

This rearrangement joins TRBV7-9 to TRBJ2-7; 7 nucleotides agree with TRBD1. Trimming took 3 bases from V and 3 from J; bases not matched to a gene: 14. In germline, CDR1 is SEHNR, CDR2 FQNEAQ (reference sequence). The CDR3 is 17 residues long. The CDR3 reads CASSFTNRGVEDYEQYF. In DNA form, the CDR3 reads TGTGCCAGCAGCTTTACCAACAGGGGAGTGGAGGACTACGAGCAGTACTTC.

CDR3 region: CASSFTGDTGELFF. CDR3 DNA: TGTGCCAGCAGTTTTACAGGGGACACCGGGGAGCTGTTTTTT. The rearrangement uses TRBV27 and TRBJ2-2; 7 positions agree with TRBD1. Germline loops: CDR1 MNHEY, CDR2 SMNVEV (reference sequence). V dropped 3 bases and J dropped 3; count of bases not matched to a gene: 1. This CDR3 is 14 amino acids long.

V usage is TRBV6-5 and J usage is TRBJ2-7, with TRBD1 matching over 9 bases. Trimming took 2 bases from V and 2 from J; bases not matched to a gene: 1. The CDR3 totals 14 residues. Germline CDR1 MNHEY, CDR2 SVGAGI. The chain's CDR3 is CASSYTGGPYEQYF. CDR3 nucleotides: TGTGCCAGCAGTTACACAGGGGGCCCCTACGAGCAGTACTTC.

This clone was counted a few times. The V call is TRBV27, the J call TRBJ2-4; TRBD1 matches 7 bases. The CDR3 totals 13 residues. V was clipped by 5 bases and J by 6 bases; unmatched bases: 4. Germline CDR1 reads MNHEY; CDR2 reads SMNVEV (reference sequence). The CDR3 sequence is CASSQGVLNIQYF. CDR3 in DNA: TGTGCCAGCAGTCAGGGGGTTCTAAACATTCAGTACTTC.

The chain employs TRBV7-9 and TRBJ2-1; D gene unclear. Trimming took 2 bases from V and 7 from J, leaving 15 bases between them. CDR1 SEHNR and CDR2 FQNEAQ come from the germline V gene (reference sequence). This CDR3 is built from 15 residues. The CDR3 here is CASSLSVVSGNEQFF. The DNA for the CDR3 is TGTGCCAGCAGCTTAAGCGTTGTCTCTGGAAATGAGCAGTTCTTC.

The chain links TRBV5-1 to TRBJ1-1; tentatively, D is TRBD1 (5 bases). Trimming stripped 0 bases from V and 5 bases from J, with 8 bases between. This CDR3 region has 13 residues. Germline values: CDR1 SGHRS, CDR2 YFSETQ. The CDR3: CASSLGQRTEAFF. CDR3 in DNA: TGCGCCAGCAGCTTGGGACAGAGAACTGAAGCTTTCTTT.

This sequence joins TRBV27 and TRBJ2-1, with D perhaps matching TRBD2 (6 bases). This CDR3 spans 12 amino acids. In germline, CDR1 is MNHEY, CDR2 SMNVEV (reference sequence). Trimming removed 8 bases from V and 8 bases from J, with 13 bases in between. In DNA form, the CDR3 reads TGTGCCAGCTCTCTTCCGGGGGATGAGCAGTTCTTC. It specifies CASSLPGDEQFF.

This clone showed up just once. The chain has TRBV6-1 and TRBJ2-3; the D gene is possibly TRBD1 (5 bases). Germline V gene data show CDR1 as MNHNS and CDR2 as SASEGT. The length of the CDR3 is 14 residues. V shed 4 bases and J shed 6 bases, with 14 bases lying between them. CDR3 sequence (DNA): TGTGCCAGCAGTGGGGGCTCCGGGTACGATACGCAGTATTTT. Translation gives CASSGGSGYDTQYF.